One and the same sample provided the 26 T cell receptor beta chains below, sequenced in a study of tumor-infiltrating lymphocytes in localized non-small cell lung cancer. TCRdb keeps only in-frame clones here, not all; method: immunoSEQ multiplex PCR. The sample consists of over 15,000 clones, 69% of them appearing once. The sequenced sample consisted of lung tumor tissue. The receptor set was obtained from a human donor with non-small cell lung cancer.

The V and J genes are TRBV18 and TRBJ2-3; 12 nucleotides match TRBD1. Germline V gene data show CDR1 as KGHSH and CDR2 as LQKENI. This CDR3 has 15 amino acids. Losses at the gene ends were 6 bases for V and 4 bases for J; bases not matched to a gene: 5. CDR3 sequence reads: CASSRDRGQADTQYF. CDR3 coding DNA: TGTGCCAGCTCGCGGGACAGGGGGCAGGCAGATACGCAGTATTTT.

This rearrangement joins TRBV30 to TRBJ1-5; D remains ambiguous. The V gene's germline CDR1 is GTSNPN and CDR2 SVGIG (reference sequence). The CDR3 has 13 residues. V dropped 3 bases and J dropped 3 bases, with 9 bases sitting between them. The DNA of the CDR3 is TGTGCCTGGAGCACAGAAGTCAATCAGCCCCAGCATTTT. Residues: CAWSTEVNQPQHF.

The chain joins TRBV7-2 to TRBJ2-5; 12 positions match TRBD2. The V and J ends lost 0 bases and 4 bases, in that order; junction bases with no gene match: 3. Germline V CDR1 and CDR2: SGHTA, FQGNSA. The CDR3 is 16 amino acids. In DNA form, the CDR3 reads TGTGCCAGCAGCTTAGCGACTAGCGGGAGACTAGAGACCCAGTACTTC. Its translation is CASSLATSGRLETQYF.

DNA of the CDR3: TGTGCCAGCAGTCAAACAGGGGGCGCTATGGATGAGCAGTTCTTC. Translated: CASSQTGGAMDEQFF. The chain has TRBV6-5 and TRBJ2-1, with 9 bases matching TRBD1. V lost 5 bases and J lost 8; bases outside the gene matches: 10. This CDR3 has 15 amino acids. The germline gives CDR1 MNHEY, CDR2 SVGAGI.

The V gene is TRBV15, the J gene TRBJ1-1, with no clear D. Looked up from germline, CDR1 is LNHNV and CDR2 is YYDKDF (reference sequence). The CDR3 contains 14 residues. Between the trimmed V and J ends, which lost 3 bases and 0 bases, there was a span of 8 bases. CDR3: CATSSNRLNTEAFF. The DNA of the CDR3 is TGTGCCACCAGCAGCAACAGACTGAACACTGAAGCTTTCTTT.

This clone is labeled medium-sized. J is TRBJ1-5 and V is TRBV25-1; 8 bases line up with TRBD1. V lost 6 bases, J lost 2 bases, and 3 bases stayed unmatched. The CDR3 contains 14 residues. CDR1 is MGHDK, CDR2 SYGVNS, per germline. The CDR3 region has the DNA TGTGCCAGCAGGGGGACAGGACGCAATCAGCCCCAGCATTTT. This sequence encodes CASRGTGRNQPQHF.

The chain couples TRBV7-9 to TRBJ1-4; the match to TRBD1 covers 12 bases. Germline V gene sequence: CDR1 SEHNR, CDR2 FQNEAQ (reference sequence). The CDR3 is 15 residues long. The V segment lost 4 bases and the J segment 7 bases; nucleotides outside the gene matches: 4. CDR3 nucleotides: TGTGCCAGCAGCTGGGGACAGGGGGCCAGTGAAAAACTGTTTTTT. Its translation: CASSWGQGASEKLFF.

This chain uses TRBV18 with TRBJ1-1, with 10 bases matching TRBD1. This CDR3 contains 17 residues. J gave up 4 bases and V 2 bases, and 10 bases lay outside the gene matches. CDR1 is KGHSH and CDR2 is LQKENI in the germline V gene. DNA for the CDR3: TGTGCCAGCTCACCAAACGTACCGGGACAGGGGATCACTGAAGCTTTCTTT. Residues: CASSPNVPGQGITEAFF.

The chain recombines TRBV7-2 with TRBJ2-5; no clear D. V lost 10 bases, J lost 0 bases, and 9 bases lay in between. Germline V CDR1 and CDR2: SGHTA, FQGNSA. The CDR3 is 12 amino acids. The CDR3 here is CATSGYQETQYF. The CDR3 coding sequence is TGTGCCACTTCGGGCTACCAAGAGACCCAGTACTTC.

The gene calls are TRBV6-4 and TRBJ2-2; possibly TRBD1 for D (6 bases). The V gene lost 0 bases and the J gene lost 4 bases, with 15 bases spanning the gap. Germline V gene data show CDR1 as MRHNA and CDR2 as SNTAGT. The CDR3 covers 17 residues. CDR3 DNA: TGTGCCAGCAGTGACTCGATTTCAGGGGTTGTCACCGGGGAGCTGTTTTTT. As protein: CASSDSISGVVTGELFF.

This rearrangement joins TRBV7-9 to TRBJ2-3; no clear D. Germline V lookup: CDR1 SEHNR, CDR2 FQNEAQ (reference sequence). The length of the CDR3 is 15 residues. V was shortened by 0 bases and J by 2 bases, with 9 bases between the two germline ends. The CDR3 DNA sequence: TGTGCCAGCAGCTTAGCGTGGCAGCACACAGATACGCAGTATTTT. This translates into CASSLAWQHTDTQYF.

The sample holds a few counts of this clone. V usage is TRBV7-3 and J usage is TRBJ2-6; D might be TRBD1 (6 bases). CDR3 size: 19 residues. Trimming shortened V by 3 bases and J by 0 bases, and 18 bases separated the two germline ends. CDR1 SGHTA and CDR2 FQGTGA come from the germline V gene. CDR3 sequence reads: CASSFSAPGQVSGANVLTF. The CDR3 DNA follows: TGTGCCAGCAGCTTCTCCGCACCGGGACAAGTCTCTGGGGCCAACGTCCTGACTTTC.

This clone was counted a few times. This chain joins TRBV6-4 and TRBJ2-2; 10 nucleotides line up with TRBD1. V trimming: 2 bases; J trimming: 3 bases; junction bases outside the gene matches: 3. CDR3 length: 16 amino acids. Looked up from germline, CDR1 is MRHNA and CDR2 is SNTAGT. The CDR3 DNA reads as TGTGCCAGCAGTGACGTCGGACAGGGGGACACCGGGGAGCTGTTTTTT. Encoded protein: CASSDVGQGDTGELFF.

The chain has TRBV29-1 and TRBJ1-1; D is undetermined. The CDR3 is 11 residues long. CDR1 SQVTM and CDR2 ANQGSEA come from the germline V gene. Trimming shortened V by 7 bases and J by 6 bases, and 12 bases separated the two germline ends. The DNA for the CDR3 is TGCAGCGCCTGGGCTTACGCTGAAGCTTTCTTT. This translates into CSAWAYAEAFF.

The rearrangement joins TRBV7-2 to TRBJ2-1, with D possibly being TRBD2 (5 bases). CDR3 length: 13 residues. The V gene lost 1 base and the J gene lost 4 bases, with 5 bases spanning the gap. From germline, CDR1 is SGHTA and CDR2 FQGNSA. CDR3 bases: TGTGCCAGCAGCTTAGGGACTTACAATGAGCAGTTCTTC. It is translated as CASSLGTYNEQFF.

The chain employs TRBV4-1 and TRBJ2-7; 7 nucleotides line up with TRBD1. Germline-derived CDR1 and CDR2 are MGHRA and YSYEKL. The trim removed 2 bases at V and 4 bases at J, leaving 8 bases unmatched. The length of the CDR3 is 15 residues. The CDR3, as DNA: TGCGCCAGCAGCCAATCTCCGGGACAGTTTTACGAGCAGTACTTC. Protein: CASSQSPGQFYEQYF.

This sequence joins TRBV30 and TRBJ2-3, with 7 bases lining up with TRBD2. Germline V CDR1 and CDR2: GTSNPN, SVGIG (reference sequence). Trimming removed 2 bases from V and 3 bases from J; junction bases left unmatched: 8. CDR3 size: 15 residues. The CDR3 DNA sequence: TGTGCCTGGAGTTGGCGGCTAGCGGCAACAGATACGCAGTATTTT. Protein sequence: CAWSWRLAATDTQYF.

The J gene is TRBJ2-7, the V gene TRBV6-1; D is unresolved. Germline values: CDR1 MNHNS, CDR2 SASEGT. V was shortened by 2 bases and J by 2 bases, with 7 bases between the two germline ends. The CDR3 totals 13 residues. For the CDR3, the DNA is TGTGCCAGCAGTGAACAATACCCCTACGAGCAGTACTTC. Encoded protein: CASSEQYPYEQYF.

In its sample, this clone was seen once. The chain has TRBV4-3 and TRBJ2-5; D call uncertain. The CDR3 totals 13 residues. Germline V gives CDR1 LGHNA, CDR2 YSLEER. The V end lost 4 bases, the J end lost 4 bases, and 10 bases lay between the germline ends. The CDR3 loop is CASSLALRETQYF. CDR3 in DNA: TGCGCCAGCAGCCTGGCACTCAGAGAGACCCAGTACTTC.

The V call is TRBV11-2, the J call TRBJ2-3, with 9 bases aligning to TRBD2. Germline values: CDR1 SGHAT, CDR2 FQNNGV. The junction had 9 bases not matched to a gene; V was cut back by 4 bases and J by 1 base. The CDR3 spans 17 residues. The CDR3 nucleotides are TGTGCCAGCAGCTCTACCGATAGCGGGAGAGGCACAGATACGCAGTATTTT. Encoded protein: CASSSTDSGRGTDTQYF. The full variable domain, in which reference TRBV11-2 and TRBJ2-3 provide the parts outside the CDR3, is EAGVAQSPRYKIIEKRQSVAFWCNPISGHATLYWYQQILGQGPKLLIQFQNNGVVDDSQLPKDRFSAERLKGVDSTLKIQPAKLEDSAVYLCASSSTDSGRGTDTQYFGPGTRLTVL.

This clone was seen a handful of times. DNA for the CDR3: TGTGCCAGCAGTTTGTTGGGACCTCCCTACGAGCAGTACTTC. Protein product: CASSLLGPPYEQYF. The genes are TRBV6-5 and TRBJ2-7; D could derive from TRBD1 or TRBD2 (5 bases each). Germline V CDR1 and CDR2: MNHEY, SVGAGI. The length of the CDR3 is 14 residues. Trimming stripped 4 bases from V and 2 bases from J, with 12 bases between.

The rearrangement links TRBV6-5 to TRBJ1-2, with a tentative D call TRBD1 (6 bases). Germline V CDR1 and CDR2: MNHEY, SVGAGI. Trimming took 4 bases from V and 6 from J, leaving 12 bases between them. This CDR3 has 13 amino acids. The CDR3 loop is CASSSPTGDGYTF. Written as DNA, the CDR3 is TGTGCCAGCAGTTCCCCGACAGGAGATGGCTACACCTTC.

The chain has TRBV6-5 and TRBJ1-2; D uncertain. This CDR3 contains 13 residues. Between the trimmed V and J ends, which lost 0 bases and 5 bases, there was a span of 7 bases. The V gene's germline CDR1 is MNHEY and CDR2 SVGAGI. The CDR3 DNA reads TGTGCCAGCAGTTACTCTAACGGTTATGGCTACACCTTC. Its protein is CASSYSNGYGYTF.

By proportion, this clone is medium-sized. The J gene is TRBJ2-1, the V gene TRBV14, with TRBD2 identical over 11 bases. The CDR3 totals 19 residues. Losses at the gene ends were 0 bases for V and 7 bases for J; bases not matched to a gene: 14. In germline, CDR1 is SGHDN, CDR2 FVKESK. The CDR3 DNA is TGTGCCAGCAGCCAAGATCTCCGTACTAGCGGGAGAAGAACGAATGAGCAGTTCTTC. As protein: CASSQDLRTSGRRTNEQFF.

This clone was picked up a small number of times. V gene TRBV7-2 combines with J gene TRBJ2-6, with D possibly TRBD1 on 6 matching bases. Looked up from germline, CDR1 is SGHTA and CDR2 is FQGNSA. The germline V and J ends were trimmed by 5 bases and 4 bases, with 12 bases remaining between them. The CDR3 has 15 amino acids. CDR3: CASSPSRGGANVLTF. The CDR3 DNA reads as TGTGCCAGCAGCCCAAGCAGGGGAGGGGCCAACGTCCTGACTTTC. Variable domain in full (rest from reference TRBV7-2 and TRBJ2-6): GAGVSQSPSNKVTEKGKDVELRCDPISGHTALYWYRQSLGQGLEFLIYFQGNSAPDKSGLPSDRFSAERTGGSVSTLTIQRTQQEDSAVYLCASSPSRGGANVLTFGAGSRLTVL.

This rearrangement joins TRBV30 to TRBJ1-5, with TRBD1 matching 10 bases. Trimming at V came to 7 bases and at J to 11 bases, leaving 17 bases not matched to a gene. The CDR3 has 15 amino acids. Per the germline V gene, CDR1 is GTSNPN and CDR2 is SVGIG (reference sequence). Written as DNA, the CDR3 is TGTGCCTCCGATTATGGGACAGGGGTCCGGGGGTCCCAGCATTTT. Translating it yields CASDYGTGVRGSQHF.